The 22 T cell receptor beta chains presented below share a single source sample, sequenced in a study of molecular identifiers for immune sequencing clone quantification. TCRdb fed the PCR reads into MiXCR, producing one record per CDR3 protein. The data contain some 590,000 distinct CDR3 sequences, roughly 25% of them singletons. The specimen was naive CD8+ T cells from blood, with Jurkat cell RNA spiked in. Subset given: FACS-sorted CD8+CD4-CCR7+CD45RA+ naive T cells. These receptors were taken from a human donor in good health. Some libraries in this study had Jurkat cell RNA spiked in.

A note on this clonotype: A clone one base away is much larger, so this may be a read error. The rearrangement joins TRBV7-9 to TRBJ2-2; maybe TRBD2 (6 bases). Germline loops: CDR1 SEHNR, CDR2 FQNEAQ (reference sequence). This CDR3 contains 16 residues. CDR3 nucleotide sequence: TGTGCCAGCTGGGGAAGGGACTTCGCGAACACCGGGGGGCTGTTTTTT. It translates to CASWGRDFANTGGLFF. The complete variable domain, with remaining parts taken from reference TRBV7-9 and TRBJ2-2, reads DTGVSQNPRHKITKRGQNVTFRCDPISEHNRLYWYRQTLGQGPEFLTYFQNEAQLEKSRLLSDRFSAERPKGSFSTLEIQRTEQGDSAMYLCASWGRDFANTGGLFFGEGSRLTVL.

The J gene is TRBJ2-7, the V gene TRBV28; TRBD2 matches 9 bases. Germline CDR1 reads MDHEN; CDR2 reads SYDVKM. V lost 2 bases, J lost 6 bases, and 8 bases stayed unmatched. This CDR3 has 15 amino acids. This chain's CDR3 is CASSLRREGGGEQYF. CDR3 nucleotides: TGTGCCAGCAGTTTAAGGCGGGAGGGCGGTGGCGAGCAGTACTTC.

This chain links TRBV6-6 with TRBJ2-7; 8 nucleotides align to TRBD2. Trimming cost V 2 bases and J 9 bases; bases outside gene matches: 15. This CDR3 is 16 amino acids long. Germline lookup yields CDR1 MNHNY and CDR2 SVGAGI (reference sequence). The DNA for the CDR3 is TGTGCCAGCAGTTACACTGTCCGGGACGTCGGGGGGGGGCAGTACTTC. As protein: CASSYTVRDVGGGQYF.

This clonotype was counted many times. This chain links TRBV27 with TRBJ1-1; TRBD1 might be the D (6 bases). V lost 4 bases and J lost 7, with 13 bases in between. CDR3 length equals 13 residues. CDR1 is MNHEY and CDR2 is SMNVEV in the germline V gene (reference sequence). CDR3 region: CASSYDRIGEAFF. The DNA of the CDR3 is TGTGCCAGCAGTTATGACAGGATTGGTGAAGCTTTCTTT.

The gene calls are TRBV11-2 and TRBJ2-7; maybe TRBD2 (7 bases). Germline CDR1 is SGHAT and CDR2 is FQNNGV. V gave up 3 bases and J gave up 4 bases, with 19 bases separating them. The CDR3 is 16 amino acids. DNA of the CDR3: TGTGCCAGCAGCTTGCCTGGGGCGGGGGCCCCATACGAGCAGTACTTC. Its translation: CASSLPGAGAPYEQYF.

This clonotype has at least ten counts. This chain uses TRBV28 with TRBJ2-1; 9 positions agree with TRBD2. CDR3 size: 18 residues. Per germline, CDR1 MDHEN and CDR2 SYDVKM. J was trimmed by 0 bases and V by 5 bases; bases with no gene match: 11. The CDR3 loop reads CASSPTRLADYSYNEQFF. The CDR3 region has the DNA TGTGCCAGCAGTCCCACCCGACTAGCGGACTACTCCTACAATGAGCAGTTCTTC.

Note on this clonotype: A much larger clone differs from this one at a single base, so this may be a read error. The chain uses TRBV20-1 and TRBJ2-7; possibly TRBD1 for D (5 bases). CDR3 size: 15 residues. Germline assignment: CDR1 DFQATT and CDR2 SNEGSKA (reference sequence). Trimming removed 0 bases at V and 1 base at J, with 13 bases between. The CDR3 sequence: CSARDLWGLSYEQYF. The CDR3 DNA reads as TGCAGTGCTAGAGATCTGTGGGGCTTATCCTACGAGCAGTACTTC.

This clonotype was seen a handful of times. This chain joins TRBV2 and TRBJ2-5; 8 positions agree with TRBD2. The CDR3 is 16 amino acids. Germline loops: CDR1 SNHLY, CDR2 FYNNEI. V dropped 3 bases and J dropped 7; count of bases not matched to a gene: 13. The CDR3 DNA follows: TGTGCCAGCAGTGATTGGGCTAGCGGGCCCTTCGGGACCCAGTACTTC. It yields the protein CASSDWASGPFGTQYF.

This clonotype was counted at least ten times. The CDR3 region has the DNA TGTGCCAGCAGCTTAATCAACCAAGAGACCCAGTACTTC. It codes for CASSLINQETQYF. V gene TRBV7-9 combines with J gene TRBJ2-5; no reliable D call. The germline CDR1 and CDR2 sequences are SEHNR and FQNEAQ (reference sequence). Trimming shortened V by 2 bases and J by 0 bases, and 4 bases separated the two germline ends. The CDR3 runs 13 residues.

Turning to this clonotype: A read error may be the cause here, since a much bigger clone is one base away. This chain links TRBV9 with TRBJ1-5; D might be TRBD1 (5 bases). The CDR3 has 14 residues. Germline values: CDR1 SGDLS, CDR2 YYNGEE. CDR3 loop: CAGSVGAGNQPQHF. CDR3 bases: TGTGCCGGCAGCGTAGGGGCTGGCAATCAGCCCCAGCATTTT.

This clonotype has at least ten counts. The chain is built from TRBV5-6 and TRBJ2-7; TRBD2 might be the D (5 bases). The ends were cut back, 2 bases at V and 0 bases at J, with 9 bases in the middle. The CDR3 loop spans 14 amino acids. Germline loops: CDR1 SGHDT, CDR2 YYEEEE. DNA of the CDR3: TGTGCCAGCAGCTTCAGGACTGTCTCCTACGAGCAGTACTTC. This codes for CASSFRTVSYEQYF.

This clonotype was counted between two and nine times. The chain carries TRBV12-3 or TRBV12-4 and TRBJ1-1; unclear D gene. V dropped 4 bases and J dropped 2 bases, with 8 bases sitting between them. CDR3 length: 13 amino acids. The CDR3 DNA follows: TGTGCCAGCAGTTCTTTCACAAACACTGAAGCTTTCTTT. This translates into CASSSFTNTEAFF.

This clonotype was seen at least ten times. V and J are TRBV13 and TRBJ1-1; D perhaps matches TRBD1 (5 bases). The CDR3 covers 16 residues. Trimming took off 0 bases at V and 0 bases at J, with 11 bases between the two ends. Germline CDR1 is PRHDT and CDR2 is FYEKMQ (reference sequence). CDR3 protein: CASSLGLGRLNTEAFF. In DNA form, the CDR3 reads TGTGCCAGCAGCTTAGGGTTGGGACGGCTGAACACTGAAGCTTTCTTT.

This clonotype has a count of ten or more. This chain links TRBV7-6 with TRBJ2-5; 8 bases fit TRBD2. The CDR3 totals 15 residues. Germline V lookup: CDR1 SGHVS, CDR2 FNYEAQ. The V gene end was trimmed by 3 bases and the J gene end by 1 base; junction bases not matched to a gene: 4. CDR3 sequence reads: CASSLASGPQETQYF. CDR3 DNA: TGTGCCAGCAGCTTGGCTAGCGGGCCCCAAGAGACCCAGTACTTC. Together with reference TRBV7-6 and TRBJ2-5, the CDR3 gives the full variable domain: GAGVSQSPRYKVTKRGQDVALRCDPISGHVSLYWYRQALGQGPEFLTYFNYEAQQDKSGLPNDRFSAERPEGSISTLTIQRTEQRDSAMYRCASSLASGPQETQYFGPGTRLLVL.

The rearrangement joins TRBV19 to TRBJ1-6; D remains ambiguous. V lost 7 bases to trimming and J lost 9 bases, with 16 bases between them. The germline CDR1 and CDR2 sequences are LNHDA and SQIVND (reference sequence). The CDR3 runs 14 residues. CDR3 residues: CASKEFGEFSPLHF. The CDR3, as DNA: TGTGCCAGTAAGGAGTTTGGGGAGTTTTCACCCCTCCACTTT.

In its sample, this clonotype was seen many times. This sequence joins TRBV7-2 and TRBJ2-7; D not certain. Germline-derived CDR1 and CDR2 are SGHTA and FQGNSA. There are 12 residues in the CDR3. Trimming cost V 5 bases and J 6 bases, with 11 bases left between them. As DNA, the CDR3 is TGTGCCAGCAGCCCCATTTGGAGCGAGCAGTACTTC. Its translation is CASSPIWSEQYF.

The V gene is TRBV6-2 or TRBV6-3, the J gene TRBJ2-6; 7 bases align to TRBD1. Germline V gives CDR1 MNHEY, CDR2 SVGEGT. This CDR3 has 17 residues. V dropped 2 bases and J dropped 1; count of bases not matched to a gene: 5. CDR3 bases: TGTGCCAGCAGTTACCCCCGACAGGGATCTGGGGCCAACGTCCTGACTTTC. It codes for CASSYPRQGSGANVLTF.

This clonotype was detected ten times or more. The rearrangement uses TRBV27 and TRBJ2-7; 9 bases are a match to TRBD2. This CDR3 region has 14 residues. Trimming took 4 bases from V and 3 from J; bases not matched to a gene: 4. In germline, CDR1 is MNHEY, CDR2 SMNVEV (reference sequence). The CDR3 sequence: CASSYTSGHYEQYF. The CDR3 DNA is TGTGCCAGCAGTTACACTAGCGGGCACTACGAGCAGTACTTC.

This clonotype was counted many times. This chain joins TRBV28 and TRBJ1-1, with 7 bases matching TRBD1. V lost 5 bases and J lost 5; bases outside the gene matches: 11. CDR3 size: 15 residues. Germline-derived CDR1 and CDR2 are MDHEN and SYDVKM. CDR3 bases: TGTGCCAGCAGTCTTTATCAGGGGGGTAGAACTGAAGCTTTCTTT. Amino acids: CASSLYQGGRTEAFF.

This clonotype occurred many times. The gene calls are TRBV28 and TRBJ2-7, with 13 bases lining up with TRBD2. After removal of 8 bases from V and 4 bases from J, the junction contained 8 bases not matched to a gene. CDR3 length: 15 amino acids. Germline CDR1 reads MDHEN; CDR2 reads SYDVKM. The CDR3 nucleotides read TGTGCCAGCGGCTCCGGGACTAGCGGGGTTTACGAGCAGTACTTC. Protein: CASGSGTSGVYEQYF.

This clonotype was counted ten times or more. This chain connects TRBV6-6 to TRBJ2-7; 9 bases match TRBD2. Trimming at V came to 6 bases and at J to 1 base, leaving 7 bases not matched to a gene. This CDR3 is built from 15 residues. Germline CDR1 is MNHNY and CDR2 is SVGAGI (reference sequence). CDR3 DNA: TGTGCCAGCAGACCCGTAGCGGGGGTATCCTACGAGCAGTACTTC. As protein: CASRPVAGVSYEQYF.

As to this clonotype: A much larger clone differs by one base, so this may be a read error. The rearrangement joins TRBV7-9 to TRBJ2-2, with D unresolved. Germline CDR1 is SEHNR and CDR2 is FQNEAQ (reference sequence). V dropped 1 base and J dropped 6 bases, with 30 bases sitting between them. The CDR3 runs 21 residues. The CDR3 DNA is TGTGCCAGCAGCTTAGTGAATTCTGCGTGGACGTCAATCCTCCTCGCCGGGGAGCTGTTTTTT. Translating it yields CASSLVNSAWTSILLAGELFF.